This TCR beta chain was sequenced in a study of radiotherapy plus CTLA-4 blockade in lung cancer (dated by TCRdb to between 2017 and 2018). In the study overall: Among enrolled patients, 15% to 20% had an objective response and 31% reached disease control.

On the study overall, not on this receptor specifically: TCR clones derived from tumors expanded in peripheral blood after treatment with radiotherapy and ipilimumab. Early dynamic changes in blood T cell clones, together with increased serum interferon-beta after radiation, were reported as the strongest predictors of response.

The study tested focal radiation therapy combined with CTLA-4 blockade (ipilimumab) in patients with chemo-refractory metastatic non-small-cell lung cancer. A note on this clone: Its specific antigen is unknown. The record has no base qualities; no much larger clone is one base away.

V and J are truncated by 2 bases and 5 bases respectively, leaving an intervening sequence of 10 bases. The CDR3 numbers 14 residues from cysteine through phenylalanine. Kept here is only the CDR3 DNA, which spans 42 bases and is read in frame from base 1. The germline V gene encodes CDR1 SGHDT and CDR2 YYEEEE. The library was prepared using the immunoSEQ multiplex PCR assay. In TCRdb, the immuneACCESS table is reduced to in-frame sequences with V and J assigned. These tables do not hold every clone; where another copy was compared, an unresolved V gene accounts for under half, and the others remain unexplained. This sample is represented by about 110,000 clones; 85% to 90% of them were singletons. 2% to 3% of the sample is in the top ten clones.

The clonotype was recovered from a human donor with non-small cell lung cancer that progressed on radiotherapy plus ipilimumab. Some clones in this sample may be carry-over from other donors' samples. The rearrangement joined TRBV5-6 to TRBJ1-4, with an unclear D gene assignment. Material: peripheral blood, obtained from a patient treated with radiotherapy plus ipilimumab. CDR3 region: CASSLWDMNEKLFF. The bases read TGTGCCAGCAGCTTATGGGATATGAATGAAAAACTGTTTTTT.